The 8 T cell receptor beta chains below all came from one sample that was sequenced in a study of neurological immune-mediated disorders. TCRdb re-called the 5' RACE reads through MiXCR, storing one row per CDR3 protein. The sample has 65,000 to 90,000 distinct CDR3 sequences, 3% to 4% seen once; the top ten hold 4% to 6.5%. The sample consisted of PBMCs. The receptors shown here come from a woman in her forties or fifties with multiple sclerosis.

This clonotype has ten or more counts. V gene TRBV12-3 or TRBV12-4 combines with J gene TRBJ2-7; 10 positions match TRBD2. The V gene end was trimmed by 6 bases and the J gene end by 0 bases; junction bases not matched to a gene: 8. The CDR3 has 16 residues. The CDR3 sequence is CASSPSTSGDSYEQYF. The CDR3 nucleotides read TGTGCCAGCAGCCCGAGTACTAGCGGGGACTCCTACGAGCAGTACTTC.

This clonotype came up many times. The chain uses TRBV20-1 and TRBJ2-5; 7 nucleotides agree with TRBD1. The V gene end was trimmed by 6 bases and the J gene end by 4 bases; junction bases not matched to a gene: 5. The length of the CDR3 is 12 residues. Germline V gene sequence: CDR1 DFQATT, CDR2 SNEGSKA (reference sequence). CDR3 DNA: TGCAGTGCCCCCCGACAGGGAGAGACCCAGTACTTC. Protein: CSAPRQGETQYF.

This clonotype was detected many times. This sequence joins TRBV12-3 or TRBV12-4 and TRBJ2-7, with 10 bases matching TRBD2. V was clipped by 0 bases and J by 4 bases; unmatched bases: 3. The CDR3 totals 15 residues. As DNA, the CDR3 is TGTGCCAGCAGTTTAGCGGCTAGCGGGAGTTACGAGCAGTACTTC. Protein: CASSLAASGSYEQYF.

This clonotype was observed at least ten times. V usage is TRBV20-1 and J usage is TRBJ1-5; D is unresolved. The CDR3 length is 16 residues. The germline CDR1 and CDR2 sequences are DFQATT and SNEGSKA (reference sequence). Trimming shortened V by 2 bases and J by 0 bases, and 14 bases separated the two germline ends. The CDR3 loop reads CSARLKGGYSNQPQHF. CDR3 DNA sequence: TGCAGTGCTAGACTAAAGGGAGGTTATAGCAATCAGCCCCAGCATTTT.

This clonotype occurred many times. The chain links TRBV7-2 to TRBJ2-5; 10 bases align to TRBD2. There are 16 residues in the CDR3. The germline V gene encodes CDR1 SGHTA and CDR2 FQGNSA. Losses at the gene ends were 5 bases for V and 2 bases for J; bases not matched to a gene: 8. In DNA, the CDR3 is TGTGCCAGCAGCCAAAGGACTAGCGGAACTCAAGAGACCCAGTACTTC. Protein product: CASSQRTSGTQETQYF.

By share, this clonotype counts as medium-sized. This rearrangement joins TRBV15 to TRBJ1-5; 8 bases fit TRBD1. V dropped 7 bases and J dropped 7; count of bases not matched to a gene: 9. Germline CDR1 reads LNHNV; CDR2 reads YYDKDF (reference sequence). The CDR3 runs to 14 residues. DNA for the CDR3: TGTGCCACCACCTCAGTACAGGGGGGACAGCCCCAGCATTTT. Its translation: CATTSVQGGQPQHF.

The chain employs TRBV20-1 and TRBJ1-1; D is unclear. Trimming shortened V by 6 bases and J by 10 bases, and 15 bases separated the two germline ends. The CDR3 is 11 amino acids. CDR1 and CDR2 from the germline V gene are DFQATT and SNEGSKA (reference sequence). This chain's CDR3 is CSAGRDLLAFF. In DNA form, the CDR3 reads TGCAGTGCCGGTCGGGATTTGTTAGCTTTCTTT.

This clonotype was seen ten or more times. As DNA, the CDR3 is TGTGCCAGCAGCCCACGGTACCAAGAGACCCAGTACTTC. It translates to CASSPRYQETQYF. V and J are TRBV7-8 and TRBJ2-5; D remains unclear. V was trimmed by 5 bases and J by 0 bases, leaving 7 bases between them. CDR3 size: 13 residues. Germline V lookup: CDR1 SGHVS, CDR2 FQNEAQ. The full variable domain, its missing parts supplied by reference TRBV7-8 and TRBJ2-5, is GAGVSQSPRYKVAKRGQDVALRCDPISGHVSLFWYQQALGQGPEFLTYFQNEAQLDKSGLPSDRFFAERPEGSVSTLKIQRTQQEDSAVYLCASSPRYQETQYFGPGTRLLVL.